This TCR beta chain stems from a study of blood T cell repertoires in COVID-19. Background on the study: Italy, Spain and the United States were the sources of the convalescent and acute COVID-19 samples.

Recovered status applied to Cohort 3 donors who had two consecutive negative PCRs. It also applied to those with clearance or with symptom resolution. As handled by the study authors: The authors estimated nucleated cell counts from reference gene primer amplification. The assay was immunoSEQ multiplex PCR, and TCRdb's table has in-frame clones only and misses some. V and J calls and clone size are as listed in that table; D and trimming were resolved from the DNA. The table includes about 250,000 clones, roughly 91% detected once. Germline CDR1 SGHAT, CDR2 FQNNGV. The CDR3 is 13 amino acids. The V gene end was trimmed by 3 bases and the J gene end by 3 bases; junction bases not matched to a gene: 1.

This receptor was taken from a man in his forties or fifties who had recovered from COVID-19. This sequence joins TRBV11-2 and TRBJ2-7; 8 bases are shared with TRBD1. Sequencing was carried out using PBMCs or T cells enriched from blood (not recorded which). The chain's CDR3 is CASSFDRGYEQYF. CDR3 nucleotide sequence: TGTGCCAGCAGCTTCGACAGGGGCTACGAGCAGTACTTC.